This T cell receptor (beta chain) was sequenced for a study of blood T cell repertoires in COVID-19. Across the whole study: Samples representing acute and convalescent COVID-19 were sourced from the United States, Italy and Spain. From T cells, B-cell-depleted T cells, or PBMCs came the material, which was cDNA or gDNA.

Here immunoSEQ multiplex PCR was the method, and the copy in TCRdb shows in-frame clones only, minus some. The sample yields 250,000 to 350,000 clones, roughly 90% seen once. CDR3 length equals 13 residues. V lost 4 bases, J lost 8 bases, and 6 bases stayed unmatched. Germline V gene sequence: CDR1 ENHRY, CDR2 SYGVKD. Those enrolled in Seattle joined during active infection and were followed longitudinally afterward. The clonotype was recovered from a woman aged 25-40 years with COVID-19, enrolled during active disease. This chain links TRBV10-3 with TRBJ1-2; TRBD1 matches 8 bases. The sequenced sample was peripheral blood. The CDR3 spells CAISAQGAKGYTF. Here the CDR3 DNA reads TGTGCCATCAGTGCTCAGGGGGCAAAAGGCTACACCTTC.